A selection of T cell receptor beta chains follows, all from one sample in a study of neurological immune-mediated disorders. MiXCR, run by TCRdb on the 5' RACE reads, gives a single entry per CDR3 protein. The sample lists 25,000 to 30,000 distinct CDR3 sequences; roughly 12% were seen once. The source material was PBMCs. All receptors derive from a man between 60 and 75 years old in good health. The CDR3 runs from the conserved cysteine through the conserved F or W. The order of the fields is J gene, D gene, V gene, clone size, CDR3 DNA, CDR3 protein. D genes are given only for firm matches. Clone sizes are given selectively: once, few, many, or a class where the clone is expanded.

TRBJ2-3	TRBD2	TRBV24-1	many	TGTGCCACCAGTGATCCAGCGGCGGTGCGGGAGGGGACAGATACGCAGTATTTT	CATSDPAAVREGTDTQYF
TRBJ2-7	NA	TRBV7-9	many	TGTGCCAGCAGCTTGGTGACAGCCTCCTACGAGCAGTACTTC	CASSLVTASYEQYF
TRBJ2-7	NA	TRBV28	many	TGTGCCAGCAGTTTAGCCCTAGCCTCCTACGAGCAGTACTTC	CASSLALASYEQYF
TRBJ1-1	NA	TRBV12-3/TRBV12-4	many	TGTGCCAGCAGACCCCCGGCGGTGAACACTGAAGCTTTCTTT	CASRPPAVNTEAFF
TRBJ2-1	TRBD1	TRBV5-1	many	TGCGCCAGCAGCCAGTACACAGGGGCTAGCTCCTACAATGAGCAGTTCTTC	CASSQYTGASSYNEQFF
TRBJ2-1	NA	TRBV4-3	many	TGCGCCAGCAGCCAAGATTGGAGACTCTACAATGAGCAGTTCTTC	CASSQDWRLYNEQFF
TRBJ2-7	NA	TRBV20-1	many	TGCAGTGCTAGGGACCTATACTCCTACGAGCAGTACTTC	CSARDLYSYEQYF
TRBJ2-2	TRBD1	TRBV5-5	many	TGTGCCAGCAGCTTGGGGACAGGGGGTTTGAACACCGGGGAGCTGTTTTTT	CASSLGTGGLNTGELFF
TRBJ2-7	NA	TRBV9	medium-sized	TGTGCCAGCAGCCCAAGCCCGGGCGCCTACGAGCAGTACTTC	CASSPSPGAYEQYF
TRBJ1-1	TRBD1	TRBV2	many	TGTGCCAGACAAGGGACAGGGGATGTGAACACTGAAGCTTTCTTT	CARQGTGDVNTEAFF
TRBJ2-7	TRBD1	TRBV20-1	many	TGCAGTGCTAGCCCGGGACAGCGCTACGAGCAGTACTTC	CSASPGQRYEQYF
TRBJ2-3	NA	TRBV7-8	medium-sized	TGTGCCAGCAGCCTTACTAGGGAGGGGGCCGGGACGCAGTATTTT	CASSLTREGAGTQYF
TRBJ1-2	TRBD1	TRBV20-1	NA	TGCAGTGCACTGGGACAGGGGGGGTCAAACTATGACTACACCTTC	CSALGQGGSNYDYTF
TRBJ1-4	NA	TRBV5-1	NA	TGCGCCAGCAGCCGGTCCGGGACACTTAATGAAAAACTGTTTTTT	CASSRSGTLNEKLFF
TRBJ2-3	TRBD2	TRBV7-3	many	TGTGCCAGCTCGACCAACCGCGGGGGGCCCACAGATACGCAGTATTTT	CASSTNRGGPTDTQYF
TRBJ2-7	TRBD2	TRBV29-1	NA	TGCAGCGTTGAAGAGGGGGGGTCTGGTGAGCAGTACTTC	CSVEEGGSGEQYF
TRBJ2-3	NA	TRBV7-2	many	TGTGCCAGCAGCTTCCGTGGGGGCACAGATACGCAGTATTTT	CASSFRGGTDTQYF
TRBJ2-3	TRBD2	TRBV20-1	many	TGCAGTGCTAGCAGTAGCGGGAGGGATGGCACAGATACGCAGTATTTT	CSASSSGRDGTDTQYF
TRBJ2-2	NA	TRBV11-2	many	TGTGCCAGCAGCCCCAATGTGGCCGGGGAGCTGTTTTTT	CASSPNVAGELFF
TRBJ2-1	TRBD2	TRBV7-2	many	TGTGCCAGCAGCCCAAGGGGAGCGGGAGCTCGGGAGCAGTTCTTC	CASSPRGAGAREQFF
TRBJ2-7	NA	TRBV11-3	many	TGTGCCAGCAGCTCAGGAGTCAGCTCCTACGAGCAGTACTTC	CASSSGVSSYEQYF
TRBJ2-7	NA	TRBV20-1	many	TGCAGTGCTAGAGGTACCTCCTACGAGCAGTACTTC	CSARGTSYEQYF
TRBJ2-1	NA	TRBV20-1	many	TGCAGTGCTTTAGCTCAGGGAATGGTCTACAATGAGCAGTTCTTC	CSALAQGMVYNEQFF
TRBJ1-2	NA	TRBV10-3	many	TGTGCCATCAGTGAGCTCGACAGTTCTGACCGGGGCTACACCTTC	CAISELDSSDRGYTF
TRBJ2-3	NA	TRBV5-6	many	TGTGCCAGCAGCTTGCCCCGCAGCACAGATACGCAGTATTTT	CASSLPRSTDTQYF
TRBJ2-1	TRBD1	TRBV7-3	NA	TGTGCCAGCAGCTTACAACCGGGACAGGTCGCTGAGCAGTTCTTC	CASSLQPGQVAEQFF
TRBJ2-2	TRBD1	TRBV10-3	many	TGTGCCATCAGTGAGTCGGACAGGGGACGCGTTCTGGGAACCGGGGAGCTGTTTTTT	CAISESDRGRVLGTGELFF
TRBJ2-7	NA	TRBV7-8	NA	TGTGCCAGCAGCTTAGCTCAGGTTTTAGTCGAGCAGTACTTC	CASSLAQVLVEQYF
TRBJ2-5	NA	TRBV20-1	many	TGCAGTGCCCGGGCAGGGGCAGAGACCCAGTACTTC	CSARAGAETQYF